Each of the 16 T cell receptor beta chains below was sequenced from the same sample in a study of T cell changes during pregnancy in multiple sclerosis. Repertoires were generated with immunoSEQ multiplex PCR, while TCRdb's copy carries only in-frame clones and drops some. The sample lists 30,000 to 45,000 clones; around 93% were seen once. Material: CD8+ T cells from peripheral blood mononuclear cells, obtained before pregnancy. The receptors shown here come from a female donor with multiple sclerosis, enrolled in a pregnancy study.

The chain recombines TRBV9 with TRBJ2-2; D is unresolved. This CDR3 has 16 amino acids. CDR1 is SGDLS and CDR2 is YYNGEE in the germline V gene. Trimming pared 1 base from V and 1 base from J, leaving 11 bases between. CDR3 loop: CASSVSGPLNTGELFF. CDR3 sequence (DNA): TGTGCCAGCAGCGTATCGGGTCCGTTGAACACCGGGGAGCTGTTTTTT.

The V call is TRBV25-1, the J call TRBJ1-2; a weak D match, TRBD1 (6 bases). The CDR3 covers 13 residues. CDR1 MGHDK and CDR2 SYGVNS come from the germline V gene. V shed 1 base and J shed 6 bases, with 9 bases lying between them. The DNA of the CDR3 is TGTGCCAGCAGTGAATCGAGGGGGAATGGCTACACCTTC. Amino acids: CASSESRGNGYTF.

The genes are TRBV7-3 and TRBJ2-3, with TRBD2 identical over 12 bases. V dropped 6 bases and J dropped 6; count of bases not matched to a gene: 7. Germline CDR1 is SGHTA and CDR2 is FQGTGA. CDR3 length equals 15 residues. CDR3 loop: CASSSSGGAFDTQYF. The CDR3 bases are TGTGCCAGCAGTTCTAGCGGGGGGGCATTCGATACGCAGTATTTT.

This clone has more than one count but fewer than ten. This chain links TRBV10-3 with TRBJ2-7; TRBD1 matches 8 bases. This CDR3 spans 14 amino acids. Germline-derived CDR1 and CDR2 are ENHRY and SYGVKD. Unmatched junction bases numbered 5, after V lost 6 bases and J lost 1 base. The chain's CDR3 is CAIRPTGASYEQYF. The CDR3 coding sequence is TGTGCCATCAGACCGACAGGGGCATCCTACGAGCAGTACTTC.

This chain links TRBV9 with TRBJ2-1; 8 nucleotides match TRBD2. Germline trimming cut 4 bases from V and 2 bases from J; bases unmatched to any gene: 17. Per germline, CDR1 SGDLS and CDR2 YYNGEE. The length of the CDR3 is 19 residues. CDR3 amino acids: CASSPPGGAGVSPYNEQFF. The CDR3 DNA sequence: TGTGCCAGCAGCCCCCCGGGGGGAGCGGGGGTTTCTCCCTACAATGAGCAGTTCTTC.

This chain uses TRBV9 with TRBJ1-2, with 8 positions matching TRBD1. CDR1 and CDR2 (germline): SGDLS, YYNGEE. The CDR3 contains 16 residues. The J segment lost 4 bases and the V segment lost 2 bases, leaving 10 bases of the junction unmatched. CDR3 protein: CASSVSPDRGLYGYTF. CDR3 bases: TGTGCCAGCAGCGTCAGTCCTGACAGGGGCCTCTATGGCTACACCTTC.

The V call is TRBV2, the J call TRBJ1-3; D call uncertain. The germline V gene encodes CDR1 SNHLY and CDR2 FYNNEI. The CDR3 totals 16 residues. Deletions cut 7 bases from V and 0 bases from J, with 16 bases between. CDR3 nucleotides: TGTGCCAGCACGGGGTACTGGAGAGACTCTGGAAACACCATATATTTT. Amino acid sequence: CASTGYWRDSGNTIYF.

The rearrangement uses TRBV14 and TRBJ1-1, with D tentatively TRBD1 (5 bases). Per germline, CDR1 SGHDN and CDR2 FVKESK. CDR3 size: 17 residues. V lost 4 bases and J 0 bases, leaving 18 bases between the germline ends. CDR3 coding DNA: TGTGCCAGCAGCCGGGCCTACCAGGGACTCTTGAACACTGAAGCTTTCTTT. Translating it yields CASSRAYQGLLNTEAFF.

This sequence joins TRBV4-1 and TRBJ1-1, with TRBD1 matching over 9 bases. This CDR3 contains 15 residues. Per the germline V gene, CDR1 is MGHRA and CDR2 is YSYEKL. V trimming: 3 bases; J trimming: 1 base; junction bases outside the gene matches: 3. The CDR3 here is CASSHPQGANTEAFF. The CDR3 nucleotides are TGCGCCAGCAGCCACCCACAGGGGGCGAACACTGAAGCTTTCTTT.

The CDR3 DNA sequence: TGTGCCAGCAGTGAAGGACTAGCGGATTACTACGAGCAGTACTTC. This codes for CASSEGLADYYEQYF. The chain carries TRBV27 and TRBJ2-7, with TRBD2 identical over 10 bases. The germline V gene encodes CDR1 MNHEY and CDR2 SMNVEV (reference sequence). This CDR3 is built from 15 residues. The V segment lost 5 bases and the J segment 3 bases; nucleotides outside the gene matches: 7.

The CDR3 loop reads CASSLAGREGPSYEQYF. The CDR3 DNA reads TGTGCCAGCAGCTTAGCTGGGCGGGAGGGCCCCTCCTACGAGCAGTACTTC. The V and J genes are TRBV7-9 and TRBJ2-7, with 9 bases aligning to TRBD2. The CDR3 length is 17 residues. Per the germline V gene, CDR1 is SEHNR and CDR2 is FQNEAQ (reference sequence). Germline trimming cut 0 bases from V and 0 bases from J; bases unmatched to any gene: 6.

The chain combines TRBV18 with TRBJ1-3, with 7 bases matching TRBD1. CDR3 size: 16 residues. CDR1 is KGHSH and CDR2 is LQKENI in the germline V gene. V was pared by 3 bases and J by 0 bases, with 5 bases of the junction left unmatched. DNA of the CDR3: TGTGCCAGCTCACCTGGGACAGAGTACTCTGGAAACACCATATATTTT. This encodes CASSPGTEYSGNTIYF.

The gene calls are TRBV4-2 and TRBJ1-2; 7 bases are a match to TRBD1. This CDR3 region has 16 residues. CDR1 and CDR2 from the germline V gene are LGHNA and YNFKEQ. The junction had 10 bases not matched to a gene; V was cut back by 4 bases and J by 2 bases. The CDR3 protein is CASSPSTGRGNYGYTF. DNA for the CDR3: TGTGCCAGCAGCCCATCGACAGGGCGTGGAAACTATGGCTACACCTTC.

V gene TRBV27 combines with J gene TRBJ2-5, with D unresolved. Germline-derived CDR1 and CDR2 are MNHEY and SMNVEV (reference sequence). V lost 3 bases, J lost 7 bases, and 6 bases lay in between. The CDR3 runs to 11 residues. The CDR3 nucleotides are TGTGCCAGCAGTTTCCTAGGGACCCAGTACTTC. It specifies CASSFLGTQYF.

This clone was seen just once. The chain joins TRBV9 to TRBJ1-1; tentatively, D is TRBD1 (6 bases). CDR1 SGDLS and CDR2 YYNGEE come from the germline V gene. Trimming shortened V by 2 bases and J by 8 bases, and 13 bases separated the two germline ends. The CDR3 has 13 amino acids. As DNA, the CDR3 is TGTGCCAGCAGCGTGGGGACGGACAGCGAAGCTTTCTTT. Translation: CASSVGTDSEAFF.

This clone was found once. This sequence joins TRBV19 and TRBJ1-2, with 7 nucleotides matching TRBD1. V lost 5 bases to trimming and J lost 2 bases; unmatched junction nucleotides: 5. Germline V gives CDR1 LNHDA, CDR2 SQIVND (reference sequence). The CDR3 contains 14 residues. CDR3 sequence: CASSFRQGNYGYTF. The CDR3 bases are TGTGCCAGTAGTTTCCGACAGGGAAACTATGGCTACACCTTC.